A selection of T cell receptor beta chains follows, all from one sample in a study of shared T cell receptors in the human thymus. Clones were read by immunoSEQ multiplex PCR, and TCRdb kept only the in-frame ones, dropping some. The sample lists over 350,000 clones; 85% to 95% were seen once. Sample: thymocytes. The receptors come from a human donor. The CDR3 runs from the conserved cysteine through the conserved F or W. The D gene is left open where the match is weak. Clone size appears in some rows only: once, few, many, or a class for an expanded clone.

j_call v_call d_call clone_size cdr3_nt cdr3_aa
TRBJ1-3 TRBV10-1 . . TGCGCCAGCAGTGAGTCGCCCAGGGATGGAAACACCATATATTTT CASSESPRDGNTIYF
TRBJ2-1 TRBV7-2 TRBD2 . TGTGCCAGCAGCTTAGCGTGGGGGACTAGCGGGAGAAATGAGCAGTTCTTC CASSLAWGTSGRNEQFF
TRBJ2-7 TRBV28 . . TGTGCCAGCAGCGGCGGCGTGGACGGCTCCTACGAGCAGTACTTC CASSGGVDGSYEQYF
TRBJ2-3 TRBV25-1 . . TGTGCCAGCAGTGAGATTCTAGCGCCCTCCATGACAGATACGCAGTATTTT CASSEILAPSMTDTQYF
TRBJ2-3 TRBV27 . . TGTGCCAGCAGTTTATCATCCTACCGAATCACAGATACGCAGTATTTT CASSLSSYRITDTQYF
TRBJ2-7 TRBV6-5 TRBD1 . TGTGCCAGCAGCCCGACCGGGACAGACGACTACGAGCAGTACTTC CASSPTGTDDYEQYF
TRBJ2-2 TRBV6-5 . . TGTGCCAGCAGAAGACTAGCAGGGGGCACCGGGGAGCTGTTTTTT CASRRLAGGTGELFF
TRBJ1-2 TRBV28 . . TGTGCCAGCAGAACAGGGTATGGCTACACCTTC CASRTGYGYTF
TRBJ2-7 TRBV18 . . TGTGCCAGCTCACCGGGAGATAGAAACTACGAGCAGTACTTC CASSPGDRNYEQYF
TRBJ1-2 TRBV28 . once TGTGCCAGCAGCTTCTGGACAGCCTCCGGCTACACCTTC CASSFWTASGYTF
TRBJ2-7 TRBV7-9 TRBD2 . TGTGCCAGCAGCCTCAGGGAGGGGCTCTCCTACGAGCAGTACTTC CASSLREGLSYEQYF
TRBJ1-1 TRBV30 . . TGTGCCTGGAGCCATCGGGGTCGGGCAGCTTTCTTT CAWSHRGRAAFF
TRBJ2-7 TRBV30 TRBD1 . TGTGCCTGGGGTCCCGGGACAGGGTCCTACGAGCAGTACTTC CAWGPGTGSYEQYF
TRBJ1-4 TRBV6-6 . once TGTGCCAGCAGTTACGAAACAACTAATGAAAAACTGTTTTTT CASSYETTNEKLFF
TRBJ2-1 TRBV15 TRBD2 . TGTGCCACCAGCAGAGGGCGGGAGATGAGGAATGAGCAGTTCTTC CATSRGREMRNEQFF
TRBJ1-2 TRBV5-1 . . TGCGCCAGCAGCTCCGACCTTAACTATGGCTACACCTTC CASSSDLNYGYTF
TRBJ2-1 TRBV16 . . TGTGCCAGCAGCTGTCCCCCCCCAGGGTGGCATGAGCAGTTCTTC CASSCPPPGWHEQFF
TRBJ2-1 TRBV27 . . TGTGCCAGCAGTTTATCCCCGTACAATGAGCAGTTCTTC CASSLSPYNEQFF
TRBJ2-7 TRBV6-5 . . TGTGCCAGCAGTTACAGTCGAGCGAACGAGCAGTACTTC CASSYSRANEQYF
TRBJ2-7 TRBV15 . . TGTGCCACCAGCCGAAGGGAGCCACTCGAGCAGTACTTC CATSRREPLEQYF
TRBJ2-5 TRBV14 TRBD1 . TGTGCCAGCAGCCAAGTCTTCGCAGGGACAGGGCGGGAGACCCAGTACTTC CASSQVFAGTGRETQYF